This T cell receptor beta chain derives from a study of beta chain features in type 1 diabetes. Study-level background: Patient and healthy donor groups were alike in age, gender and cell yields. Broader study findings: Reduced insertions and increased deletions marked VDJ junctions in type 1 diabetes patients. Shorter TCRB CDR3s, moderately but significantly so, were found in Type 1 diabetes patients in all four CD4+ subsets.

Purities in excess of 95% were seen in all sorted populations. The authors reverse transcribed all of the isolated RNA, so sequencing captured expressed TCRB transcripts. The protocol was immunoSEQ multiplex PCR, while the TCRdb copy is restricted to in-frame clones and leaves out a portion. The sample shows under 250,000 clones, about 14% of them seen only once. V was pared by 5 bases and J by 5 bases, with 12 bases between. This CDR3 spans 13 amino acids. Per germline, CDR1 SGHAT and CDR2 FQNNGV. Turning to this clone: The antigen remains unidentified.

The chain uses TRBV11-2 and TRBJ1-2; D is undetermined. The TCR was taken from a man aged 30 to 45 with type 1 diabetes. The specimen was naive CD4+ T cells from blood. The CDR3 loop is CASSPGGLYGYTF. CDR3 coding DNA: TGTGCCAGCAGCCCCGGCGGACTATATGGCTACACCTTC.